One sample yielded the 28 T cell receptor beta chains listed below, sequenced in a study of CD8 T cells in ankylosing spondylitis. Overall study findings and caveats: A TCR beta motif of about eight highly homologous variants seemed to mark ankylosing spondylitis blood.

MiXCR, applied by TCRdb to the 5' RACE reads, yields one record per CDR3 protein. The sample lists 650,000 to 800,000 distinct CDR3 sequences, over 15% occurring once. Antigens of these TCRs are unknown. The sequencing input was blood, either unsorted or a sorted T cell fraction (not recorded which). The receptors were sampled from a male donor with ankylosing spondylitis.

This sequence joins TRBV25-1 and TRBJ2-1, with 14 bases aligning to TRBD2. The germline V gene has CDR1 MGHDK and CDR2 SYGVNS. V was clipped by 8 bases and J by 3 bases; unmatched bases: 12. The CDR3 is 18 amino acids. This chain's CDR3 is CASHKWTSGGSVYNEQFF. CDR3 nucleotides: TGTGCCAGCCATAAATGGACTAGCGGGGGGTCCGTCTACAATGAGCAGTTCTTC.

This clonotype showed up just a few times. The CDR3 loop is CASSLSGGGGTEAFF. DNA for the CDR3: TGTGCCAGCAGTTTATCGGGAGGGGGAGGGACTGAAGCTTTCTTT. This rearrangement joins TRBV27 to TRBJ1-1; tentatively, D is TRBD1 (6 bases). Germline-derived CDR1 and CDR2 are MNHEY and SMNVEV (reference sequence). The CDR3 runs to 15 residues. V shed 0 bases and J shed 5 bases, with 13 bases lying between them.

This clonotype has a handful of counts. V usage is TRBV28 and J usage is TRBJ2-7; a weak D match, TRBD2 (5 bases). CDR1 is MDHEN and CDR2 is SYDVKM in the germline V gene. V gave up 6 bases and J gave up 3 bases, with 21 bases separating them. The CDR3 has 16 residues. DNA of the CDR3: TGTGCCAGCAGCCGCGAGGATGGTAGCGAGGTCTACGAGCAGTACTTC. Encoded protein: CASSREDGSEVYEQYF. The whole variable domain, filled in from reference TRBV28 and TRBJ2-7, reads DVKVTQSSRYLVKRTGEKVFLECVQDMDHENMFWYRQDPGLGLRLIYFSYDVKMKEKGDIPEGYSVSREKKERFSLILESASTNQTSMYLCASSREDGSEVYEQYFGPGTRLTVT.

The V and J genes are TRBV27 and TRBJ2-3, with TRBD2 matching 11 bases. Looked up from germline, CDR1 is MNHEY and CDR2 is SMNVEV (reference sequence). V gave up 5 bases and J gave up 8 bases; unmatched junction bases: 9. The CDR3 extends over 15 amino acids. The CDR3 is CASSGLAGGGGTQYF. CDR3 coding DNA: TGTGCCAGCAGTGGGCTAGCGGGAGGCGGGGGTACGCAGTATTTT.

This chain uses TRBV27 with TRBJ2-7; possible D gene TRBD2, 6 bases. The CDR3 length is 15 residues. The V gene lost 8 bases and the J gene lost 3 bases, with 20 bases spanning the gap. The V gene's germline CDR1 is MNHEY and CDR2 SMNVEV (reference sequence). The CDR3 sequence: CASGRLIGGLYEQYF. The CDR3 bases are TGTGCCAGCGGACGCCTCATCGGGGGACTCTACGAGCAGTACTTC.

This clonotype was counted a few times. CDR3 protein: CASSSRWGNTEAFF. The DNA of the CDR3 is TGTGCCAGCAGCTCCCGTTGGGGGAACACTGAAGCTTTCTTT. V gene TRBV3-1 combines with J gene TRBJ1-1; D not certain. Germline CDR1 and CDR2: LGHDT and YNNKEL (reference sequence). V was shortened by 5 bases and J by 1 base, with 11 bases between the two germline ends. The CDR3 consists of 14 residues.

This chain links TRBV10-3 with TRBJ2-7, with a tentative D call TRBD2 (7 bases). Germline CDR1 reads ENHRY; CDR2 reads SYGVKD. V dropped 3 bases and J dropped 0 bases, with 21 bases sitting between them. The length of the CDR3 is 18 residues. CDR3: CAISDPMGGSGDSYEQYF. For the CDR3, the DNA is TGTGCCATCAGTGATCCGATGGGGGGGTCAGGGGACTCCTACGAGCAGTACTTC.

Here the CDR3 reads CASSEGWGFLYEQYF. The CDR3 region has the DNA TGTGCCAGCAGTGAAGGGTGGGGGTTCCTCTACGAGCAGTACTTC. The chain is built from TRBV6-1 and TRBJ2-7, with D perhaps TRBD1 or TRBD2 (5 bases each). CDR3 length: 15 amino acids. The V and J ends lost 1 base and 3 bases respectively, with 13 bases between them. Germline-derived CDR1 and CDR2 are MNHNS and SASEGT.

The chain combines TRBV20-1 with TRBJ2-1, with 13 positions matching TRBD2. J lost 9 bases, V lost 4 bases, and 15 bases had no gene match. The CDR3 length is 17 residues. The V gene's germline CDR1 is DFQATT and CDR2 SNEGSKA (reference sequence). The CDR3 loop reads CSATTLFGLAGEPEQFF. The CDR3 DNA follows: TGCAGTGCTACTACACTATTCGGACTAGCGGGAGAGCCTGAGCAGTTCTTC.

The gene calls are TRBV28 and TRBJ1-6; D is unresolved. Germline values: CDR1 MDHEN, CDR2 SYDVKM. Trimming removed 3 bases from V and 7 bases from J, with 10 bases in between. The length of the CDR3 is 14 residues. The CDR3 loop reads CASSLPGWNSPLHF. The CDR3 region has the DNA TGTGCCAGCAGTTTGCCGGGGTGGAATTCACCCCTCCACTTT.

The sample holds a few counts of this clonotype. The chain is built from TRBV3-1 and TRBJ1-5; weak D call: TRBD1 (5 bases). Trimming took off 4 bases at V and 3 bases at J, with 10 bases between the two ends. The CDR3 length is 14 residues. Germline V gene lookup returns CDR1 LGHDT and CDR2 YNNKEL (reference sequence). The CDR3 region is CASSRWGDNQPQHF. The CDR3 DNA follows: TGTGCCAGCAGCCGGTGGGGGGACAATCAGCCCCAGCATTTT.

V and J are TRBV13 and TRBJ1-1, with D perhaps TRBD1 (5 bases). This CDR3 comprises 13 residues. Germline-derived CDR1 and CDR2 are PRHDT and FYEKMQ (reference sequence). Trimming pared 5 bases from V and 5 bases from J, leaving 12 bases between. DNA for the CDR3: TGTGCCAGCAGCAGCGAGAGGGGAACTGAAGCTTTCTTT. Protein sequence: CASSSERGTEAFF.

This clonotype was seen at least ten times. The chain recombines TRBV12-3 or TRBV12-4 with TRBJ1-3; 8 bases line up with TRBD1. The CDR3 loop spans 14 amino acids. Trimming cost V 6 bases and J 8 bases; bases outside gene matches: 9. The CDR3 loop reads CASSQTGEYDTIYF. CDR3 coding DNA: TGTGCCAGCAGCCAGACAGGGGAATACGACACCATATATTTT.

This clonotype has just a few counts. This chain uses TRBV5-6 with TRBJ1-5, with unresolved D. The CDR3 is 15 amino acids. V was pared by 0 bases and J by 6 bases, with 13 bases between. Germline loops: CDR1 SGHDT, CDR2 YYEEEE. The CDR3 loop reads CASSLGASSGQPQHF. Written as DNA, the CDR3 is TGTGCCAGCAGCTTGGGGGCATCAAGCGGTCAGCCCCAGCATTTT.

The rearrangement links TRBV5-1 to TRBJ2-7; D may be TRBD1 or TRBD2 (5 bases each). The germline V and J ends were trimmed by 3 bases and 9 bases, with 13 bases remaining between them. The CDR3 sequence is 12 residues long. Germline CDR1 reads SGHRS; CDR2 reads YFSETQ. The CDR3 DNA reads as TGCGCCAGCAGCTACGGGACCTATGGGCAGTACTTC. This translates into CASSYGTYGQYF.

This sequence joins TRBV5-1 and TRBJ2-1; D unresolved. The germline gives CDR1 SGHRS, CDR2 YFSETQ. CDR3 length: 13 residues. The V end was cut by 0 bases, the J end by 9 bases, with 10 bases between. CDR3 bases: TGCGCCAGCAGCTTGGGGGGTTTCAGTGAGCAGTTCTTC. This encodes CASSLGGFSEQFF.

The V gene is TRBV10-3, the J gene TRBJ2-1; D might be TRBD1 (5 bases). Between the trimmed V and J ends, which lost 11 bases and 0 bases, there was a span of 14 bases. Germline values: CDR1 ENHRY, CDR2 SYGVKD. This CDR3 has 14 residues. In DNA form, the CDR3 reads TGTGCCGCTGCAGGGCTCAGCTCCTACAATGAGCAGTTCTTC. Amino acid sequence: CAAAGLSSYNEQFF.

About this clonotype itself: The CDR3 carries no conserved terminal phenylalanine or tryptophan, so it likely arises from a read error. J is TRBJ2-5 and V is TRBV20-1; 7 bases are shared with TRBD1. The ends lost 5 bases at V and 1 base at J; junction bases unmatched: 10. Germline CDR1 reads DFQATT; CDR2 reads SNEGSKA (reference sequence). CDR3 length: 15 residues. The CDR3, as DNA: TGCAGTGCTCTAAAAGAGAACAGGGGCCAAGAGACCCAGTACTAC. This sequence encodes CSALKENRGQETQYY.

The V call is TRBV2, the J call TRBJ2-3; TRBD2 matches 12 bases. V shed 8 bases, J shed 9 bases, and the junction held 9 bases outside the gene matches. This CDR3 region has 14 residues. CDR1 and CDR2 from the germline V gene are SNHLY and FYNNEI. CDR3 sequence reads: CASLRLAGVDTQYF. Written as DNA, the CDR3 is TGTGCCAGCCTTCGACTAGCGGGGGTGGACACGCAGTATTTT. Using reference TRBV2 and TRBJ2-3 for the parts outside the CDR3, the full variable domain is EPEVTQTPSHQVTQMGQEVILRCVPISNHLYFYWYRQILGQKVEFLVSFYNNEISEKSEIFDDQFSVERPDGSNFTLKIRSTKLEDSAMYFCASLRLAGVDTQYFGPGTRLTVL.

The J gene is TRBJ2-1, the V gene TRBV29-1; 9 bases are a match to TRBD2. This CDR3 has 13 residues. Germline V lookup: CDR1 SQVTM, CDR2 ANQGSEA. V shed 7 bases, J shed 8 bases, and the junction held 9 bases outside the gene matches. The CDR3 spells CSALAGLSDEQFF. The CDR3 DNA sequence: TGCAGCGCACTAGCGGGTTTAAGTGATGAGCAGTTCTTC.

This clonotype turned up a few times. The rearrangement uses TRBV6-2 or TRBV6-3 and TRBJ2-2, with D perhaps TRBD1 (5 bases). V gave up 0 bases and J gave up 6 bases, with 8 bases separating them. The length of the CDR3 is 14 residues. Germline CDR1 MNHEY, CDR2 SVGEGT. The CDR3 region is CASSYSGRSGELFF. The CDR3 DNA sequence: TGTGCCAGCAGTTACTCGGGGCGATCCGGGGAGCTGTTTTTT.

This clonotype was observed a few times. This CDR3 is CASSSTQGEYSGANVLTF. CDR3 in DNA: TGTGCCAGCAGTTCAACACAAGGGGAATATTCTGGGGCCAACGTCCTGACTTTC. The V gene is TRBV28, the J gene TRBJ2-6; maybe TRBD1 (5 bases). Germline-derived CDR1 and CDR2 are MDHEN and SYDVKM. V was cut by 4 bases and J by 1 base, with 17 bases left in between. This CDR3 spans 18 amino acids.

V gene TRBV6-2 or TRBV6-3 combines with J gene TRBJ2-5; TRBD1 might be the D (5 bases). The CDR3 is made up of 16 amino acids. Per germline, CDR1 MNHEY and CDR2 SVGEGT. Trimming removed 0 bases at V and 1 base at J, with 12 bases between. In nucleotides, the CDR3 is TGTGCCAGCAGTTACTCGCAAGGGGCCTCCCAAGAGACCCAGTACTTC. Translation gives CASSYSQGASQETQYF.

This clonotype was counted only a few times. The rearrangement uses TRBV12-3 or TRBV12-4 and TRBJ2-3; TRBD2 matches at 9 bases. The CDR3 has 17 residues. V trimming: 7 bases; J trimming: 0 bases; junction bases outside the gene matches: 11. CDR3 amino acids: CASNPSGTSRSTDTQYF. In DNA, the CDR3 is TGTGCCAGCAACCCCTCGGGGACTAGCCGTAGCACAGATACGCAGTATTTT.

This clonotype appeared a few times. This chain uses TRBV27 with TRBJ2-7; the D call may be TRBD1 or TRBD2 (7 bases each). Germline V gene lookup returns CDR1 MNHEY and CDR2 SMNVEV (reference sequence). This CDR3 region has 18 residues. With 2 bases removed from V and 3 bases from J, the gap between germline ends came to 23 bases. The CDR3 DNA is TGTGCCAGCAGTTTAGCCGGGACAGCGGGCGGGGGATTCTACGAGCAGTACTTC. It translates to CASSLAGTAGGGFYEQYF.

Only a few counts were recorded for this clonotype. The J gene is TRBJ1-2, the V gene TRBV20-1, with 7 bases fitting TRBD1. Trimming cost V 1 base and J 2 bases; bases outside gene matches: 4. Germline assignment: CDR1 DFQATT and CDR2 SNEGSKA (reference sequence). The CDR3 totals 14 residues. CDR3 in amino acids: CSARVNRGNYGYTF. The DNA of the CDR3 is TGCAGTGCTAGAGTTAACAGGGGAAACTATGGCTACACCTTC.

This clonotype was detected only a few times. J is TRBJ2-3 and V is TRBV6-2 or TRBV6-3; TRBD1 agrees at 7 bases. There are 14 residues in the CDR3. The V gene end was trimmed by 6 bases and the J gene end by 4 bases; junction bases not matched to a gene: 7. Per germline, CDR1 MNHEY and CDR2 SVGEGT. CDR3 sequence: CASSLRDRADTQYF. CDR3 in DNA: TGTGCCAGCAGCTTAAGGGACAGAGCAGATACGCAGTATTTT.

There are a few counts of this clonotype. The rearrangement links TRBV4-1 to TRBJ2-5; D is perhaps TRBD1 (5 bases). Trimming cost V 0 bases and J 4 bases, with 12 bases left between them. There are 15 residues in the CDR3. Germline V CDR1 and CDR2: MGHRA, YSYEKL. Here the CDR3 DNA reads TGCGCCAGCAGCCAAGAGGGGCTAGTTATAGAGACCCAGTACTTC. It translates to CASSQEGLVIETQYF.